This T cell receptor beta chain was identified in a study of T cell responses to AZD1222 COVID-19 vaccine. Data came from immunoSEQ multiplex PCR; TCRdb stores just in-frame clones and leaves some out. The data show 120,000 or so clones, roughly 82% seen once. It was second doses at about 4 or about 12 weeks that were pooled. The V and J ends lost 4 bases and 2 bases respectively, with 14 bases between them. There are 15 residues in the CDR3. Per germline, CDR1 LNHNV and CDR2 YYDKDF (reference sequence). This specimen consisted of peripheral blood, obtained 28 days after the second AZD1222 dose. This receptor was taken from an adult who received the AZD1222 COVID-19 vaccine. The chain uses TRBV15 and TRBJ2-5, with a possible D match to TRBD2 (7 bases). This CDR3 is CATSKTRGAQETQYF. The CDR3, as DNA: TGTGCCACCAGCAAAACACGGGGGGCTCAAGAGACCCAGTACTTC.